The clone carrying this T cell receptor (beta chain) came up many times. Germline V gene data show CDR1 as SGHTA and CDR2 as FQGTGA. This CDR3 comprises 12 residues. Trimming took 1 base from V and 4 from J, leaving 5 bases between them. Using its own MiXCR run on the RT-PCR reads, TCRdb lists one record per CDR3 protein. The data hold about 680,000 distinct CDR3 sequences, with approximately 15% observed a single time. This sequence joins TRBV7-3 and TRBJ2-7; D remains ambiguous. The sequenced sample was memory CD4+ T cells from blood. The TCR originated in a female donor in good health, serving as a healthy control. CDR3 nucleotide sequence: TGTGCCAGCAGCTTAAACCGATACGAGCAGTACTTC. As protein: CASSLNRYEQYF.